Sequencing of this TCR beta chain was carried out in a study of cytomegalovirus exposure and HLA in healthy donors. This clone was detected a few times. Germline V gene lookup returns CDR1 SEHNR and CDR2 FQNEAQ (reference sequence). The V segment lost 1 base and the J segment 5 bases; nucleotides outside the gene matches: 11. The CDR3 extends over 17 amino acids. The PCR made use of 60 Vbeta and 13 Jbeta primers. Clones were read by immunoSEQ multiplex PCR, and TCRdb kept only the in-frame ones, dropping some. The data hold around 200,000 clones, with roughly four fifths observed a single time. The sample taken for sequencing was PBMCs. This TCR came from a male donor in good health and CMV-seronegative. The J gene is TRBJ2-5, the V gene TRBV7-9; 9 bases are a match to TRBD2. CDR3 coding DNA: TGTGCCAGCAGCTTAGTACTGACTAGCGGAGGGAAGGAGACCCAGTACTTC. This translates into CASSLVLTSGGKETQYF.